These 3 T cell receptor beta chains originate from one sample sequenced in a study of blood T cells in healthy people across ages. A second PCR, run for about 6 to 11 cycles, used a sample-barcoded 5' primer plus a J-beta primer mix. TCRdb ran MiXCR on the 5' RACE reads and lists one entry per CDR3 protein. Of around 1,000,000 distinct CDR3 sequences listed, 20% to 25% are singletons. These data also featured in a second study, about T cells of mothers and their children.

The sample was blood. Source of these receptors: a girl aged 2 to 10 in good health.

There are a few counts of this clonotype. This chain connects TRBV7-9 to TRBJ1-2; maybe TRBD1 (5 bases). CDR3 length equals 15 residues. V dropped 5 bases and J dropped 4 bases, with 17 bases sitting between them. The germline gives CDR1 SEHNR, CDR2 FQNEAQ (reference sequence). This CDR3 reads CASSPHLDSSYGYTF. CDR3 DNA: TGTGCCAGCAGCCCCCACCTCGACAGTTCCTATGGCTACACCTTC. The full variable domain, rest sourced from reference TRBV7-9 and TRBJ1-2, is DTGVSQNPRHKITKRGQNVTFRCDPISEHNRLYWYRQTLGQGPEFLTYFQNEAQLEKSRLLSDRFSAERPKGSFSTLEIQRTEQGDSAMYLCASSPHLDSSYGYTFGSGTRLTVV.

This chain uses TRBV20-1 with TRBJ2-7; the D is unclear. There are 11 residues in the CDR3. Per the germline V gene, CDR1 is DFQATT and CDR2 is SNEGSKA (reference sequence). The V gene lost 6 bases and the J gene lost 2 bases, with 8 bases spanning the gap. CDR3 bases: TGCAGTGCCCTTCTGACCTACGAGCAGTACTTC. Translating it yields CSALLTYEQYF.

The rearrangement joins TRBV6-5 to TRBJ1-4, with TRBD1 identical over 11 bases. J gave up 7 bases and V 4 bases, and 8 bases lay outside the gene matches. CDR1 and CDR2 from the germline V gene are MNHEY and SVGAGI. The CDR3 runs to 16 residues. CDR3 sequence reads: CASSSGQGGFSEKLFF. CDR3 nucleotides: TGTGCCAGCAGTTCGGGACAGGGGGGCTTTAGTGAAAAACTGTTTTTT.